Listed here are 9 T cell receptor beta chains from one sample, sequenced in a study of blood T cell repertoires in COVID-19. Using immunoSEQ multiplex PCR, the repertoire was profiled, and TCRdb retains in-frame clones only, with some absent. Among some 30,000 clones listed, about 91% were seen once. Sequencing was performed on peripheral blood. These receptors were taken from a woman in her 70s with active COVID-19.

The chain joins TRBV5-1 to TRBJ2-1; 13 positions agree with TRBD2. CDR1 SGHRS and CDR2 YFSETQ come from the germline V gene. This CDR3 contains 15 residues. The trim removed 5 bases at V and 8 bases at J, leaving 7 bases unmatched. The CDR3 loop is CASRTLAGGSYEQFF. The CDR3 bases are TGCGCCAGCAGGACACTAGCGGGGGGGAGCTATGAGCAGTTCTTC. The full variable domain, its missing parts supplied by reference TRBV5-1 and TRBJ2-1, is KAGVTQTPRYLIKTRGQQVTLSCSPISGHRSVSWYQQTPGQGLQFLFEYFSETQRNKGNFPGRFSGRQFSNSRSEMNVSTLELGDSALYLCASRTLAGGSYEQFFGPGTRLTVL.

The CDR3 loop is CASSSRGLEDREQFF. The CDR3 DNA sequence: TGTGCCAGCAGCTCCCGGGGACTAGAAGACAGAGAGCAGTTCTTC. This sequence joins TRBV7-8 and TRBJ2-1; the match to TRBD2 covers 8 bases. The CDR3 has 15 amino acids. Germline V gives CDR1 SGHVS, CDR2 FQNEAQ. The V gene end was trimmed by 4 bases and the J gene end by 10 bases; junction bases not matched to a gene: 12.

This clone has just one count. This chain uses TRBV4-1 with TRBJ2-5; 7 nucleotides line up with TRBD2. Looked up from germline, CDR1 is MGHRA and CDR2 is YSYEKL. V dropped 0 bases and J dropped 7; count of bases not matched to a gene: 11. The CDR3 contains 16 residues. In DNA form, the CDR3 reads TGCGCCAGCAGCCAAGATGGGGGGGGGACGGAAGGGACCCAGTACTTC. Protein product: CASSQDGGGTEGTQYF.

The chain has TRBV3-1 (or the pseudogene TRBV3-2) and TRBJ2-2; no clear D. Germline CDR1 is LGHDT and CDR2 is YNNKEL (reference sequence). The CDR3 is 13 residues long. V lost 5 bases and J 5 bases, leaving 9 bases between the germline ends. CDR3 nucleotides: TGTGCCAGCAGCTCCCGGCGGACCGGGGAGCTGTTTTTT. This encodes CASSSRRTGELFF.

This clone was found a few times. The gene calls are TRBV18 and TRBJ1-6; 7 bases are a match to TRBD1. Per germline, CDR1 KGHSH and CDR2 LQKENI. V shed 6 bases, J shed 5 bases, and the junction held 4 bases outside the gene matches. This CDR3 spans 14 amino acids. The CDR3 region is CASSTGTDNSPLHF. The CDR3 DNA reads as TGTGCCAGCTCCACCGGGACAGATAATTCACCCCTCCACTTT.

By its share, this clone is medium-sized. The chain uses TRBV5-4 and TRBJ1-2; 9 nucleotides agree with TRBD1. Germline lookup yields CDR1 SGHNT and CDR2 YYREEE (reference sequence). V lost 4 bases to trimming and J lost 6 bases; unmatched junction nucleotides: 13. The CDR3 spans 16 residues. The CDR3, as DNA: TGTGCCAGCAGCAACCAACCGGGACAGGGAAATGATGGCTACACCTTC. Translated: CASSNQPGQGNDGYTF.

The V gene is TRBV28, the J gene TRBJ1-5; the match to TRBD1 covers 11 bases. In germline, CDR1 is MDHEN, CDR2 SYDVKM. Trimming removed 6 bases from V and 3 bases from J; junction bases left unmatched: 13. This CDR3 is 18 amino acids long. CDR3 region: CASRWDRGTTPPNQPQHF. The CDR3 DNA reads as TGTGCCAGCAGATGGGACAGGGGGACCACCCCCCCCAATCAGCCCCAGCATTTT.

With regard to this clone: This specimen includes other DNA sequences encoding the same CDR3. The chain combines TRBV5-1 with TRBJ2-3; D uncertain. The CDR3 has 14 residues. The V and J ends lost 2 bases and 1 base respectively, with 8 bases between them. From germline, CDR1 is SGHRS and CDR2 YFSETQ. The CDR3 coding sequence is TGCGCCAGCAGCTTACTACGAGGCACAGATACGCAGTATTTT. It yields the protein CASSLLRGTDTQYF.

The CDR3 DNA reads as TGTGCCAGCCACAGGGGTTACACTGAAGCTTTCTTT. It translates to CASHRGYTEAFF. The chain recombines TRBV5-8 with TRBJ1-1; 7 bases are a match to TRBD1. The J segment lost 3 bases and the V segment lost 7 bases, leaving 3 bases of the junction unmatched. CDR1 is SGHTS, CDR2 YDEGEE, per germline. This CDR3 is 12 amino acids long.